The 30 T cell receptor beta chains in this list originate from one sample, sequenced in a study of shared clonotypes between healthy human individuals. TCRdb keeps only in-frame clones here, not all; method: immunoSEQ multiplex PCR. The sample contains around 2,000,000 clones, less than 95% of which appear only once. Naive-designated CD8 cells lacked CD45RO, were positively enriched for CCR7, and omitted terminally differentiated effector memory CD45RA+ cells. Source material: naive CD8+ T cells sorted from blood. All receptors derive from a man between 18 and 35 years old in good health.

This chain joins TRBV5-8 and TRBJ1-3; TRBD1 is a possible D gene (6 bases). CDR1 SGHTS and CDR2 YDEGEE come from the germline V gene. The CDR3 sequence is 17 residues long. Between the trimmed V and J ends, which lost 0 bases and 0 bases, there was a span of 13 bases. CDR3 nucleotides: TGTGCCAGCAGCTTGGGGGCGGGGGCCTCCTCTGGAAACACCATATATTTT. Its protein is CASSLGAGASSGNTIYF.

With respect to this clone: A read error may account for a junction end that differs from germline. The chain uses TRBV2 and TRBJ2-1; TRBD2 agrees at 8 bases. There are 14 residues in the CDR3. The germline V gene encodes CDR1 SNHLY and CDR2 FYNNEI. The DNA for the CDR3 is TGTGCCAGCAATGAACTAGCGGTATACAATGAGCAGTTCTTC. Its translation is CASNELAVYNEQFF.

The chain recombines TRBV5-1 with TRBJ2-5; D is perhaps TRBD1 or TRBD2 (6 bases each). In germline, CDR1 is SGHRS, CDR2 YFSETQ. This CDR3 spans 19 amino acids. Trimming cost V 4 bases and J 0 bases, with 25 bases left between them. The CDR3 loop reads CASSPRGPNIPRYQETQYF. As DNA, the CDR3 is TGCGCCAGCAGCCCCCGGGGGCCGAATATTCCCCGTTACCAAGAGACCCAGTACTTC.

The V call is TRBV5-1, the J call TRBJ1-1, with D unclear. This CDR3 region has 13 residues. Germline assignment: CDR1 SGHRS and CDR2 YFSETQ. Trimming removed 3 bases at V and 4 bases at J, with 10 bases between. The CDR3 bases are TGCGCCAGCAGCTGGAGGCCGGGCACTGAAGCTTTCTTT. It translates to CASSWRPGTEAFF.

As for this clone: The junction does not match germline at one end; this may be a read error. The chain employs TRBV28 and TRBJ1-2; 8 bases match TRBD1. The V gene's germline CDR1 is MDHEN and CDR2 SYDVKM. The CDR3 is 17 residues long. In nucleotides, the CDR3 is TGTGCCAGCAGTTTAGGTTTACGGACAGGGATTAACGATGGCTACACCTTC. Translated, it gives CASSLGLRTGINDGYTF.

Comment on this clone: Other DNA variants within this sample encode the same CDR3. The chain combines TRBV11-2 with TRBJ1-2; D is ambiguous. Trimming took off 1 base at V and 7 bases at J, with 7 bases between the two ends. Germline V gives CDR1 SGHAT, CDR2 FQNNGV. This CDR3 spans 12 amino acids. This CDR3 is CASSLGGFGYTF. The CDR3 DNA follows: TGTGCCAGCAGCTTAGGTGGCTTTGGCTACACCTTC.

The chain has TRBV2 and TRBJ2-7; a possible D gene is TRBD2 (6 bases). CDR1 is SNHLY and CDR2 is FYNNEI in the germline V gene. Trimming took 6 bases from V and 7 from J, leaving 22 bases between them. The CDR3 totals 15 residues. This chain's CDR3 is CASSEKGLLLLEQYF. CDR3 nucleotide sequence: TGTGCCAGCAGCGAAAAGGGACTGCTACTACTGGAGCAGTACTTC.

The chain is built from TRBV4-1 and TRBJ2-3; no clear D gene. Germline lookup yields CDR1 MGHRA and CDR2 YSYEKL. This CDR3 has 13 amino acids. Between the trimmed V and J ends, which lost 8 bases and 0 bases, there was a span of 9 bases. The CDR3 sequence: CASAHGSTDTQYF. The CDR3 nucleotides read TGCGCCAGCGCCCACGGTAGCACAGATACGCAGTATTTT.

The genes are TRBV7-9 and TRBJ2-7; D gene unclear. Germline V gene data show CDR1 as SEHNR and CDR2 as FQNEAQ (reference sequence). V lost 5 bases, J lost 0 bases, and 17 bases lay in between. The CDR3 is 16 residues long. In DNA, the CDR3 is TGTGCCAGCAGCGTTTGGGAAGGCCCAATCTCCTACGAGCAGTACTTC. Its translation: CASSVWEGPISYEQYF.

The chain has TRBV9 and TRBJ2-3; 8 positions agree with TRBD2. The CDR3 totals 16 residues. The V segment lost 0 bases and the J segment 0 bases; nucleotides outside the gene matches: 3. Per germline, CDR1 SGDLS and CDR2 YYNGEE. The DNA for the CDR3 is TGTGCCAGCAGCGTAGCTAGCGGGCGAAGCACAGATACGCAGTATTTT. Translating gives CASSVASGRSTDTQYF.

CDR3 loop: CASSFGGTSEYNEQFF. CDR3 in DNA: TGTGCCAGCAGCTTCGGGGGGACTAGCGAATACAATGAGCAGTTCTTC. The chain joins TRBV7-9 to TRBJ2-1; 10 nucleotides agree with TRBD2. This CDR3 is 16 amino acids long. CDR1 SEHNR and CDR2 FQNEAQ come from the germline V gene (reference sequence). With V trimmed by 3 bases and J by 4 bases, 6 bases remained unmatched.

The table lists this clone with a count of one. The chain is built from TRBV9 and TRBJ1-2; D may be TRBD1 (5 bases). Germline CDR1 SGDLS, CDR2 YYNGEE. Between the trimmed V and J ends, which lost 4 bases and 6 bases, there was a span of 10 bases. This CDR3 has 12 amino acids. The CDR3 DNA reads TGTGCCAGCAGCCCGGCAGGGCATGGCTACACCTTC. It translates to CASSPAGHGYTF.

The chain combines TRBV19 with TRBJ1-2; D possibly corresponds to TRBD1 (6 bases). Between the trimmed V and J ends, which lost 0 bases and 8 bases, there was a span of 22 bases. Germline V lookup: CDR1 LNHDA, CDR2 SQIVND (reference sequence). The CDR3 totals 17 residues. The CDR3 spells CASSIDLEVPGEEGYTF. In DNA form, the CDR3 reads TGTGCCAGTAGTATAGATCTGGAGGTTCCAGGGGAGGAAGGCTACACCTTC.

The rearrangement joins TRBV7-9 to TRBJ2-5; D could derive from TRBD1 or TRBD2 (5 bases each). Deletions cut 4 bases from V and 0 bases from J, with 21 bases between. The CDR3 consists of 18 residues. Germline lookup yields CDR1 SEHNR and CDR2 FQNEAQ (reference sequence). The DNA of the CDR3 is TGTGCCAGCAGCTACCTCCTTTGGGACGGAAAATACCAAGAGACCCAGTACTTC. It is translated as CASSYLLWDGKYQETQYF.

To note about this clone: Different DNA sequences within this sample yield the same CDR3. This chain links TRBV28 with TRBJ1-4; D unclear. V lost 2 bases and J lost 4, with 8 bases in between. The CDR3 extends over 14 amino acids. The germline V gene has CDR1 MDHEN and CDR2 SYDVKM. The CDR3 nucleotides are TGTGCCAGCAGTTTACGGGGAGTTAATGAAAAACTGTTTTTT. It specifies CASSLRGVNEKLFF.

J is TRBJ1-6 and V is TRBV28; no reliable D call. CDR1 MDHEN and CDR2 SYDVKM come from the germline V gene. This CDR3 has 15 amino acids. Between the trimmed V and J ends, which lost 3 bases and 9 bases, there was a span of 15 bases. CDR3 sequence reads: CASSFGWGSGSPLHF. The CDR3 coding sequence is TGTGCCAGCAGTTTTGGTTGGGGTTCTGGTTCACCCCTCCACTTT. Variable domain in full (rest from reference TRBV28 and TRBJ1-6): DVKVTQSSRYLVKRTGEKVFLECVQDMDHENMFWYRQDPGLGLRLIYFSYDVKMKEKGDIPEGYSVSREKKERFSLILESASTNQTSMYLCASSFGWGSGSPLHFGNGTRLTVT.

The chain employs TRBV4-2 and TRBJ2-1, with D possibly being TRBD1 or TRBD2 (6 bases each). The CDR3 has 14 amino acids. V lost 1 base and J 8 bases, leaving 12 bases between the germline ends. Germline V gene sequence: CDR1 LGHNA, CDR2 YNFKEQ. CDR3 nucleotides: TGTGCCAGCAGCCAAGTAAGGGGGGCCTATGAGCAGTTCTTC. Translated: CASSQVRGAYEQFF.

The chain couples TRBV19 to TRBJ1-1, with 7 bases lining up with TRBD1. Germline V CDR1 and CDR2: LNHDA, SQIVND (reference sequence). With 7 bases clipped from V and 6 bases from J, the junction kept 8 bases outside the gene matches. The CDR3 runs 13 residues. The CDR3 sequence is CASIRQGESEAFF. CDR3 coding DNA: TGTGCCAGTATTAGGCAGGGGGAATCTGAAGCTTTCTTT. Looking up the rest from reference TRBV19 and TRBJ1-1 gives the full variable domain: DGGITQSPKYLFRKEGQNVTLSCEQNLNHDAMYWYRQDPGQGLRLIYYSQIVNDFQKGDIAEGYSVSREKKESFPLTVTSAQKNPTAFYLCASIRQGESEAFFGQGTRLTVV.

The gene calls are TRBV7-6 and TRBJ1-3; TRBD1 matches at 7 bases. Germline lookup yields CDR1 SGHVS and CDR2 FNYEAQ. After removal of 5 bases from V and 7 bases from J, the junction contained 8 bases not matched to a gene. The CDR3 is 14 residues long. The CDR3 is CASSPPEGANTIYF. CDR3 coding DNA: TGTGCCAGCAGCCCTCCCGAGGGGGCGAACACCATATATTTT.

The rearrangement joins TRBV6-6 to TRBJ2-5, with 10 bases identical to TRBD2. V lost 5 bases to trimming and J lost 4 bases; unmatched junction nucleotides: 4. Germline values: CDR1 MNHNY, CDR2 SVGAGI (reference sequence). CDR3 size: 14 residues. The CDR3 DNA follows: TGTGCCAGCAGTGTGGGACTAGCGATAGAGACCCAGTACTTC. It codes for CASSVGLAIETQYF.

This chain links TRBV4-1 with TRBJ2-7; 10 bases align to TRBD1. Trimming removed 0 bases from V and 2 bases from J; junction bases left unmatched: 4. The CDR3 is 16 residues long. From germline, CDR1 is MGHRA and CDR2 YSYEKL. The CDR3 DNA sequence: TGCGCCAGCAGCCAAGAGCCCGGACAGGGGGCCTACGAGCAGTACTTC. It codes for CASSQEPGQGAYEQYF.

The chain has TRBV28 and TRBJ1-2; 8 positions match TRBD1. Germline CDR1 is MDHEN and CDR2 is SYDVKM. The V gene end was trimmed by 1 base and the J gene end by 3 bases; junction bases not matched to a gene: 4. The CDR3 sequence is 15 residues long. Written as DNA, the CDR3 is TGTGCCAGCAGTTTATCTTCGACAGGGGACTATGGCTACACCTTC. Its translation is CASSLSSTGDYGYTF.

Details on this clone: Other DNA sequences in the sample encode the same CDR3. The CDR3 reads CASSEALAGAYEQYF. The CDR3 nucleotides read TGTGCCAGCAGTGAAGCGCTAGCGGGGGCGTACGAGCAGTACTTC. The chain is built from TRBV2 and TRBJ2-7; TRBD2 matches at 10 bases. The CDR3 runs to 15 residues. With V trimmed by 0 bases and J by 4 bases, 3 bases remained unmatched. Germline lookup yields CDR1 SNHLY and CDR2 FYNNEI.

The J gene is TRBJ2-3, the V gene TRBV29-1; D is uncertain. Germline V gene data show CDR1 as SQVTM and CDR2 as ANQGSEA. Trimming shortened V by 1 base and J by 2 bases, and 19 bases separated the two germline ends. The CDR3 is 17 residues long. The CDR3 is CSVEGSAEPNSTDTQYF. CDR3 nucleotide sequence: TGCAGCGTTGAAGGATCGGCAGAACCCAATTCCACAGATACGCAGTATTTT.

V gene TRBV27 combines with J gene TRBJ2-7; no clear D. Germline-derived CDR1 and CDR2 are MNHEY and SMNVEV (reference sequence). This CDR3 comprises 12 residues. V dropped 8 bases and J dropped 3 bases, with 11 bases sitting between them. CDR3 sequence (DNA): TGTGCCAGCGGGGAAGTGGGCTACGAGCAGTACTTC. This codes for CASGEVGYEQYF.

This clone was seen a single time. This chain connects TRBV7-9 to TRBJ1-1; no reliable D call. The germline V gene encodes CDR1 SEHNR and CDR2 FQNEAQ (reference sequence). The CDR3 is 13 amino acids. V was shortened by 7 bases and J by 6 bases, with 15 bases between the two germline ends. The CDR3 nucleotides are TGTGCCAGCAACCATCAGGCAAGTGCTGAAGCTTTCTTT. As protein: CASNHQASAEAFF. Full variable domain (missing parts from reference TRBV7-9 and TRBJ1-1): DTGVSQNPRHKITKRGQNVTFRCDPISEHNRLYWYRQTLGQGPEFLTYFQNEAQLEKSRLLSDRFSAERPKGSFSTLEIQRTEQGDSAMYLCASNHQASAEAFFGQGTRLTVV.

The chain combines TRBV6-1 with TRBJ1-5; no firm D call. Germline CDR1 MNHNS, CDR2 SASEGT. Trimming took 2 bases from V and 0 from J, leaving 5 bases between them. CDR3 length equals 14 residues. The CDR3 is CASSEMDSNQPQHF. The CDR3 bases are TGTGCCAGCAGTGAAATGGATAGCAATCAGCCCCAGCATTTT.

This chain uses TRBV28 with TRBJ2-1, with a tentative D call TRBD1 (5 bases). The V end lost 4 bases, the J end lost 5 bases, and 12 bases lay between the germline ends. The CDR3 totals 14 residues. Germline CDR1 MDHEN, CDR2 SYDVKM. The CDR3 DNA follows: TGTGCCAGCAGTTCCAGGGTGGTCGACAATGAGCAGTTCTTC. Its translation is CASSSRVVDNEQFF.

The chain is built from TRBV6-5 and TRBJ2-2; 9 positions agree with TRBD2. Germline assignment: CDR1 MNHEY and CDR2 SVGAGI. The CDR3 spans 12 residues. V was pared by 11 bases and J by 3 bases, with 1 base of the junction left unmatched. The CDR3 DNA is TGTGCCGTAGCGGGAGACACCGGGGAGCTGTTTTTT. Translated, it gives CAVAGDTGELFF.

The V and J genes are TRBV27 and TRBJ2-7; tentative D call: TRBD2 (5 bases). The CDR3 runs 15 residues. The V gene lost 5 bases and the J gene lost 1 base, with 15 bases spanning the gap. CDR1 is MNHEY and CDR2 is SMNVEV in the germline V gene (reference sequence). The CDR3 DNA reads as TGTGCCAGCAGTCTTTCCTCGACGGGGTCCTACGAGCAGTACTTC. Protein product: CASSLSSTGSYEQYF.